This T cell receptor beta chain was sequenced in a study of blood T cell repertoires in COVID-19. Using immunoSEQ multiplex PCR, the repertoire was profiled, and TCRdb retains in-frame clones only, with some absent. The sample lists about 210,000 clones; about 86% were seen once. Deletions cut 4 bases from V and 9 bases from J, with 20 bases between. The CDR3 totals 16 residues. Germline CDR1 reads SGHNT; CDR2 reads YYREEE (reference sequence). The specimen sequenced was peripheral blood. The V gene is TRBV5-4, the J gene TRBJ1-6; weak D call: TRBD1 (5 bases). The sequence came from a man aged 50 to 59 with active or convalescent COVID-19. This CDR3 reads CASSLSVGAGPSPLHF. As DNA, the CDR3 is TGTGCCAGCAGCCTATCCGTAGGGGCAGGGCCTTCACCCCTCCACTTT. The full variable domain, its missing parts supplied by reference TRBV5-4 and TRBJ1-6, is ETGVTQSPTHLIKTRGQQVTLRCSSQSGHNTVSWYQQALGQGPQFIFQYYREEENGRGNFPPRFSGLQFPNYSSELNVNALELDDSALYLCASSLSVGAGPSPLHFGNGTRLTVT.